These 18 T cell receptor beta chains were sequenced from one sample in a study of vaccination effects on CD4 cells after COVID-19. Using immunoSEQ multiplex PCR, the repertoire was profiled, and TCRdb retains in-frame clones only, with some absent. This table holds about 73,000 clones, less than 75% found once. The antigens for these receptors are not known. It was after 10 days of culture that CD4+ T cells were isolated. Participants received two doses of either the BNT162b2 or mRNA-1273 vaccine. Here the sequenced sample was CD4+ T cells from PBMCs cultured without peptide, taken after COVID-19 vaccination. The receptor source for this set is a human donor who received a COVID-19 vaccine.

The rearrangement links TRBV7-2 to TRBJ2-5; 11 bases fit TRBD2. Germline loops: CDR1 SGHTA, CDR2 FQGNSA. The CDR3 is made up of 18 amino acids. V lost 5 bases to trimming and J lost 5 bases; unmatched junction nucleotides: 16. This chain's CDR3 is CASSPRGLAGGRVETQYF. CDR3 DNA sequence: TGTGCCAGCAGCCCAAGGGGGCTAGCGGGGGGTAGGGTGGAGACCCAGTACTTC.

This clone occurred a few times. The CDR3 sequence is CASRRTSPNTGELFF. Written as DNA, the CDR3 is TGTGCCAGCAGGAGGACTAGCCCTAACACCGGGGAGCTGTTTTTT. The chain joins TRBV6-5 to TRBJ2-2; TRBD2 aligns across 8 bases. The V gene's germline CDR1 is MNHEY and CDR2 SVGAGI. CDR3 length: 15 residues. The V gene end was trimmed by 6 bases and the J gene end by 2 bases; junction bases not matched to a gene: 5.

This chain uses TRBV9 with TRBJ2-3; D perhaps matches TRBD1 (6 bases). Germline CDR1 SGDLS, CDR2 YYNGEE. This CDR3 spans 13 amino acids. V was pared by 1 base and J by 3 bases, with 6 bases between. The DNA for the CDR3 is TGTGCCAGCAGCGTACAGGGGACAGATACGCAGTATTTT. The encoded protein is CASSVQGTDTQYF.

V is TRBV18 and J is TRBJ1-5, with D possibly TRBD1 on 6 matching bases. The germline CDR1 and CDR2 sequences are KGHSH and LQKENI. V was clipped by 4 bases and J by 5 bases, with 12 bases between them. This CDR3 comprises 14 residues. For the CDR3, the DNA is TGTGCCAGCTCACTTACAGGGAGCTATCAGCCCCAGCATTTT. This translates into CASSLTGSYQPQHF.

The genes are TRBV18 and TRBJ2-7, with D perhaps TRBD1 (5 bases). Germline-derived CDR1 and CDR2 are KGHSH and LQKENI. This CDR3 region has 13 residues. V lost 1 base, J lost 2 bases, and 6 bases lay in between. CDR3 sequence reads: CASSPQDTYEQYV. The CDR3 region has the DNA TGTGCCAGCTCACCACAGGACACCTACGAGCAGTACGTC.

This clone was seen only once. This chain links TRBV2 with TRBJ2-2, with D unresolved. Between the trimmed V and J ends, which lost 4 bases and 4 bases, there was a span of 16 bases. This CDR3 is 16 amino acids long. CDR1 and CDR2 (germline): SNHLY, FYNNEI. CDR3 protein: CASSVDGGLVTGELFF. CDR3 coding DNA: TGTGCCAGCAGTGTCGACGGTGGTCTAGTCACCGGGGAGCTGTTTTTT. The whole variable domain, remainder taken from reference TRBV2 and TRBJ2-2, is EPEVTQTPSHQVTQMGQEVILRCVPISNHLYFYWYRQILGQKVEFLVSFYNNEISEKSEIFDDQFSVERPDGSNFTLKIRSTKLEDSAMYFCASSVDGGLVTGELFFGEGSRLTVL.

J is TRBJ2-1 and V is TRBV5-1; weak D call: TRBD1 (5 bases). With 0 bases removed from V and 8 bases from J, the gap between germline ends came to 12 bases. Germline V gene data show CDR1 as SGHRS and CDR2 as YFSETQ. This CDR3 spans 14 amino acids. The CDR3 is CASSLGVGADEQFF. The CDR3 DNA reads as TGCGCCAGCAGCTTGGGGGTTGGGGCCGATGAGCAGTTCTTC. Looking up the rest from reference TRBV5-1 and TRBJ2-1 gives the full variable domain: KAGVTQTPRYLIKTRGQQVTLSCSPISGHRSVSWYQQTPGQGLQFLFEYFSETQRNKGNFPGRFSGRQFSNSRSEMNVSTLELGDSALYLCASSLGVGADEQFFGPGTRLTVL.

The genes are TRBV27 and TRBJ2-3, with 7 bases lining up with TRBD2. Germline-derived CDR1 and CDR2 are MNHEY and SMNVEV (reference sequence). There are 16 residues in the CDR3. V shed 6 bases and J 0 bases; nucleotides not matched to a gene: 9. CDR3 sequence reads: CASRHIAGPSTDTQYF. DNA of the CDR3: TGTGCCAGCAGACATATAGCGGGCCCTAGCACAGATACGCAGTATTTT.

The CDR3 sequence: CASSQTGTYEQYV. The CDR3 DNA reads as TGTGCCAGCAGCCAGACAGGGACCTACGAGCAGTACGTC. The chain couples TRBV5-8 to TRBJ2-7, with TRBD1 matching 7 bases. Germline CDR1 SGHTS, CDR2 YDEGEE. J lost 2 bases, V lost 4 bases, and 3 bases had no gene match. This CDR3 has 13 amino acids.

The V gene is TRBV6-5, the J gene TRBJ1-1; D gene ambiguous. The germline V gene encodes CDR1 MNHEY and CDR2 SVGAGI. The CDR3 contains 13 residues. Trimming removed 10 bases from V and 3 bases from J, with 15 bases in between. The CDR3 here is CATATEYYTEAFF. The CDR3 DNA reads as TGTGCCACCGCAACAGAGTATTACACTGAAGCTTTCTTT.

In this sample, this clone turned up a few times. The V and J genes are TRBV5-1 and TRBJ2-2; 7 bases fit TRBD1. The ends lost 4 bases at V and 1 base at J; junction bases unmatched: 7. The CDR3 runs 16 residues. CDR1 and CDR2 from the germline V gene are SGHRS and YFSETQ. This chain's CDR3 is CASSKRQGWNTGELFF. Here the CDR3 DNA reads TGCGCCAGCAGCAAAAGACAGGGATGGAACACCGGGGAGCTGTTTTTT.

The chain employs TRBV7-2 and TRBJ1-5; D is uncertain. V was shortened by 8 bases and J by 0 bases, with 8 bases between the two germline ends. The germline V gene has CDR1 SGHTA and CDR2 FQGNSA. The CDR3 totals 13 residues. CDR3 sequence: CASASSSNQPQHF. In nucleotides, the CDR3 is TGTGCCAGCGCCTCGAGTAGCAATCAGCCCCAGCATTTT.

The CDR3 DNA reads TGTGCCAGCAGCTTAGCCCGAACCGACATTCAGTACTTC. Its translation is CASSLARTDIQYF. The rearrangement uses TRBV7-2 and TRBJ2-4; D is uncertain. V dropped 0 bases and J dropped 8 bases, with 8 bases sitting between them. Per germline, CDR1 SGHTA and CDR2 FQGNSA. CDR3 size: 13 residues.

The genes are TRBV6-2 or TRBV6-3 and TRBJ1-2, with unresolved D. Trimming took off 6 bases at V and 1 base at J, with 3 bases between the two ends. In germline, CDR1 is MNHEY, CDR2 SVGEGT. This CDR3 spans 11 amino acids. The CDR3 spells CASSHNYGYTF. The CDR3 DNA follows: TGTGCCAGCAGCCATAACTATGGCTACACCTTC.

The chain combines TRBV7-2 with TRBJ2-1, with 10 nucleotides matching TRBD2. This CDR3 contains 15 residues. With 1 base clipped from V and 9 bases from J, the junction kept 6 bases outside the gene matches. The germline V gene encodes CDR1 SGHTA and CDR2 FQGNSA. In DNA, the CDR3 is TGTGCCAGCAGCTTAGAGCGGGGGGGTCAAGGTGAGCAGTTCTTC. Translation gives CASSLERGGQGEQFF. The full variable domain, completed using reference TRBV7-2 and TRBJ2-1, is GAGVSQSPSNKVTEKGKDVELRCDPISGHTALYWYRQSLGQGLEFLIYFQGNSAPDKSGLPSDRFSAERTGGSVSTLTIQRTQQEDSAVYLCASSLERGGQGEQFFGPGTRLTVL.

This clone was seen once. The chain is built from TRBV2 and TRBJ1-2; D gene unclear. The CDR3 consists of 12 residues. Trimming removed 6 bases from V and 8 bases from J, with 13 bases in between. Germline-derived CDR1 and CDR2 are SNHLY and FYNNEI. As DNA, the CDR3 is TGTGCCAGCAGGAGGTCGTCGGTCGGCTACACCTTC. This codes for CASRRSSVGYTF.

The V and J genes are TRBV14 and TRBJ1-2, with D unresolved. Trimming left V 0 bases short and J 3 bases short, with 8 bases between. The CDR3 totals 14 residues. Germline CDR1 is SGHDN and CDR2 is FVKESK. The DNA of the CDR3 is TGTGCCAGCAGCCAAGAACCGGGCTACTATGGCTACACCTTC. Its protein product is CASSQEPGYYGYTF.

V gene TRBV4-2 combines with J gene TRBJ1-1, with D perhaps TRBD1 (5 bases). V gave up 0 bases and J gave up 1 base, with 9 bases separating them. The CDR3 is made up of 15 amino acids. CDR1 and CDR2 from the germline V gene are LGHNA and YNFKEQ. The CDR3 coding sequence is TGTGCCAGCAGCCAAGAATCAGGGAAGAACACTGAAGCTTTCTTT. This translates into CASSQESGKNTEAFF.